Listed here are 18 T cell receptor beta chains from one sample, sequenced in a study of T cell repertoires in cytomegalovirus infection. TCRdb fed the reads into MiXCR, producing one record per CDR3 protein. Of around 300,000 distinct CDR3 sequences detected, under 25% appear once; the ten largest clones hold roughly a fifth. No cognate antigen is known for these TCRs. The specimen was cultured PBMCs, collected from culture after CMV antigen stimulation. These receptors were taken from a human donor in good health (CMV status not recorded). Some clones in this sample may be carry-over from other donors' samples.

The genes are TRBV24-1 and TRBJ1-1, with D possibly matching TRBD1 (6 bases). Germline loops: CDR1 KGHDR, CDR2 SFDVKD. The CDR3 spans 13 residues. Trimming removed 8 bases from V and 4 bases from J, with 13 bases in between. CDR3 sequence (DNA): TGTGCCACCAACCGGGGGCCGGGCACTGAAGCTTTCTTT. It codes for CATNRGPGTEAFF.

The chain couples TRBV25-1 to TRBJ1-1; weak D call: TRBD1 (6 bases). Germline V lookup: CDR1 MGHDK, CDR2 SYGVNS. The length of the CDR3 is 16 residues. V was shortened by 5 bases and J by 1 base, with 17 bases between the two germline ends. The CDR3 sequence is CASSPSRGGRNTEAFF. For the CDR3, the DNA is TGTGCCAGCAGTCCGTCCCGGGGGGGCAGGAACACTGAAGCTTTCTTT.

V is TRBV27 and J is TRBJ2-1, with 9 bases lining up with TRBD1. Germline V gene sequence: CDR1 MNHEY, CDR2 SMNVEV (reference sequence). The CDR3 spans 17 residues. J gave up 4 bases and V 5 bases, and 12 bases lay outside the gene matches. CDR3 amino acids: CASSTQGARGPYNEQFF. The DNA for the CDR3 is TGTGCCAGCAGTACACAGGGGGCCAGGGGACCTTACAATGAGCAGTTCTTC.

The chain combines TRBV12-3 or TRBV12-4 with TRBJ2-1; 11 bases fit TRBD2. CDR3 length: 14 amino acids. Trimming took 5 bases from V and 6 from J; bases not matched to a gene: 3. The CDR3 DNA reads TGTGCCAGCAGTCAAACTAGCGGGAGCAATGAGCAGTTCTTC. Its translation is CASSQTSGSNEQFF.

The rearrangement links TRBV24-1 to TRBJ1-2; D possibly corresponds to TRBD1 (5 bases). The germline V gene has CDR1 KGHDR and CDR2 SFDVKD. Trimming took off 4 bases at V and 4 bases at J, with 18 bases between the two ends. The CDR3 covers 16 residues. The DNA of the CDR3 is TGTGCCACCAGTGAAGGCGGGACCTACAGCAGCTATGGCTACACCTTC. Translating it yields CATSEGGTYSSYGYTF.

This chain links TRBV7-2 with TRBJ2-1; 9 positions agree with TRBD1. Germline trimming cut 5 bases from V and 7 bases from J; bases unmatched to any gene: 6. The germline CDR1 and CDR2 sequences are SGHTA and FQGNSA. The CDR3 runs to 14 residues. The CDR3 reads CASSPWDRENEQFF. The CDR3 DNA reads TGTGCCAGCAGCCCCTGGGACAGGGAAAATGAGCAGTTCTTC. The whole variable domain, remainder taken from reference TRBV7-2 and TRBJ2-1, is GAGVSQSPSNKVTEKGKDVELRCDPISGHTALYWYRQSLGQGLEFLIYFQGNSAPDKSGLPSDRFSAERTGGSVSTLTIQRTQQEDSAVYLCASSPWDRENEQFFGPGTRLTVL.

This clonotype was found many times. The rearrangement uses TRBV7-9 and TRBJ1-1; no clear D gene. The germline V gene has CDR1 SEHNR and CDR2 FQNEAQ (reference sequence). There are 13 residues in the CDR3. V lost 3 bases, J lost 0 bases, and 5 bases lay in between. The CDR3 DNA reads TGTGCCAGCAGCTTTCGGCTGAACACTGAAGCTTTCTTT. Its translation: CASSFRLNTEAFF. The full variable domain, in which reference TRBV7-9 and TRBJ1-1 provide the parts outside the CDR3, is DTGVSQNPRHKITKRGQNVTFRCDPISEHNRLYWYRQTLGQGPEFLTYFQNEAQLEKSRLLSDRFSAERPKGSFSTLEIQRTEQGDSAMYLCASSFRLNTEAFFGQGTRLTVV.

This clonotype occurred many times. The chain has TRBV7-2 and TRBJ2-3, with 7 nucleotides matching TRBD2. The germline gives CDR1 SGHTA, CDR2 FQGNSA. This CDR3 spans 16 amino acids. The ends lost 5 bases at V and 4 bases at J; junction bases unmatched: 12. CDR3 protein: CASSGQAGIGSDTQYF. The CDR3 region has the DNA TGTGCCAGCAGCGGACAAGCGGGAATTGGCTCAGATACGCAGTATTTT.

This clonotype has more than one count but fewer than ten. The V and J genes are TRBV2 and TRBJ2-7; 7 bases align to TRBD2. CDR3 length: 11 residues. Germline trimming cut 4 bases from V and 6 bases from J; bases unmatched to any gene: 0. Germline loops: CDR1 SNHLY, CDR2 FYNNEI. Written as DNA, the CDR3 is TGTGCCAGCAGTGTAGCGGGCGAGCAGTACTTC. Residues: CASSVAGEQYF.

There are a few counts of this clonotype. The chain couples TRBV4-1 to TRBJ2-7; D remains ambiguous. The length of the CDR3 is 14 residues. Deletions cut 1 base from V and 2 bases from J, with 9 bases between. The germline V gene has CDR1 MGHRA and CDR2 YSYEKL. The CDR3 region has the DNA TGCGCCAGCAGCCAAGTTGGGTCCACCTACGAGCAGTACTTC. Translating gives CASSQVGSTYEQYF.

V gene TRBV9 combines with J gene TRBJ2-1, with TRBD2 as a possible D gene (5 bases). From germline, CDR1 is SGDLS and CDR2 YYNGEE. The CDR3 totals 15 residues. V was shortened by 4 bases and J by 4 bases, with 15 bases between the two germline ends. The CDR3 DNA reads as TGTGCCAGCAGCCCCCAGGCGCGGGTTTACAATGAGCAGTTCTTC. It codes for CASSPQARVYNEQFF.

The sample holds many counts of this clonotype. The chain combines TRBV7-2 with TRBJ1-3; D uncertain. The germline V gene has CDR1 SGHTA and CDR2 FQGNSA. V was clipped by 5 bases and J by 3 bases, with 5 bases between them. The CDR3 runs to 12 residues. This CDR3 is CASSMYGNTIYF. The CDR3, as DNA: TGTGCCAGCAGCATGTATGGAAACACCATATATTTT.

There are a few counts of this clonotype. The chain employs TRBV12-3 or TRBV12-4 and TRBJ1-4, with D unresolved. The CDR3 contains 12 residues. The ends were cut back, 1 base at V and 12 bases at J, with 9 bases in the middle. In DNA form, the CDR3 reads TGTGCCAGCAGTTTAGGCGGCGCGGAACTGTTTTTT. It codes for CASSLGGAELFF.

In this sample, this clonotype turned up many times. The chain couples TRBV12-3 or TRBV12-4 to TRBJ1-5; D uncertain. This CDR3 region has 12 residues. V was pared by 3 bases and J by 7 bases, with 7 bases between. The DNA for the CDR3 is TGTGCCAGCAGTTTTCGTCGGCAGCCCCAGCATTTT. Protein sequence: CASSFRRQPQHF.

This clonotype has ten or more counts. The V call is TRBV7-2, the J call TRBJ2-3, with a weak D call TRBD1 (5 bases). The CDR3 runs 15 residues. Germline lookup yields CDR1 SGHTA and CDR2 FQGNSA. Trimming removed 1 base at V and 1 base at J, with 9 bases between. This CDR3 reads CASSLVTGGTDTQYF. The CDR3 DNA is TGTGCCAGCAGCTTAGTAACAGGAGGCACAGATACGCAGTATTTT.

The V and J genes are TRBV29-1 and TRBJ2-1; the match to TRBD2 covers 7 bases. Unmatched junction bases numbered 14, after V lost 7 bases and J lost 8 bases. This CDR3 spans 14 amino acids. CDR1 SQVTM and CDR2 ANQGSEA come from the germline V gene. CDR3 DNA sequence: TGCAGCGGTGATGGGGCGGGGGTGGGCGATGAGCAGTTCTTC. Its translation is CSGDGAGVGDEQFF.

The chain uses TRBV24-1 and TRBJ1-2; TRBD1 might be the D (6 bases). The germline gives CDR1 KGHDR, CDR2 SFDVKD. This CDR3 region has 14 residues. V lost 4 bases, J lost 8 bases, and 16 bases lay in between. CDR3 protein: CATSEAQGLGGYTF. CDR3 in DNA: TGTGCCACCAGTGAGGCGCAGGGGCTAGGAGGCTACACCTTC.

The V call is TRBV7-9, the J call TRBJ2-1, with 7 bases that match TRBD2. V lost 5 bases to trimming and J lost 4 bases; unmatched junction nucleotides: 11. Germline assignment: CDR1 SEHNR and CDR2 FQNEAQ (reference sequence). CDR3 size: 16 residues. The CDR3 sequence is CASSPKGLAEYNEQFF. CDR3 DNA sequence: TGTGCCAGCAGCCCCAAAGGCCTAGCGGAGTACAATGAGCAGTTCTTC.